The TCR beta chain under discussion was sequenced for a study of cytomegalovirus exposure and HLA in healthy donors. The CDR3 extends over 12 amino acids. Germline V gene lookup returns CDR1 MNHNS and CDR2 SASEGT. Between the trimmed V and J ends, which lost 6 bases and 11 bases, there was a span of 16 bases. The study, taken as a whole, reports: Indistinguishability led to the exclusion of some V segments, TRBV6-2 and TRBV6-3 included. Apart from CMV serostatus, no immune exposure information was available.

With regard to this clone: Its target is unknown.

PCR amplification relied on 60 Vbeta primers (plus 13 Jbeta primers). The table came from immunoSEQ multiplex PCR; TCRdb's copy has only in-frame clones and leaves some out. The sample records about 140,000 clones, roughly 78% being singletons. Specimen: PBMCs. V is TRBV6-1 and J is TRBJ1-1, with D possibly TRBD1 on 6 matching bases. The source is a man aged 18 to 29 in good health and CMV-seropositive. Here the CDR3 reads CASSSGQSAAFF. CDR3 nucleotides: TGTGCCAGCAGCTCCGGACAGTCTGCTGCTTTCTTT.